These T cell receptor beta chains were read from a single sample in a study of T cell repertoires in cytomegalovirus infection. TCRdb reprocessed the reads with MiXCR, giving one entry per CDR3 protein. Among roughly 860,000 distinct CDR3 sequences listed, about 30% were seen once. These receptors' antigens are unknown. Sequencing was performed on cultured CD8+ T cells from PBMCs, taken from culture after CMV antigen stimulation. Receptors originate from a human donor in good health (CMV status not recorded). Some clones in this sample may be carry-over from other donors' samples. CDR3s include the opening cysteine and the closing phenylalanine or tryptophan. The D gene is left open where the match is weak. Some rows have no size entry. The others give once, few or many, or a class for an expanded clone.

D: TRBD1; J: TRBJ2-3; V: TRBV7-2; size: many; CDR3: CASSPLGAGGAMDTQYF; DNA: TGTGCCAGCAGCCCTCTCGGGGCAGGGGGCGCGATGGATACGCAGTATTTT
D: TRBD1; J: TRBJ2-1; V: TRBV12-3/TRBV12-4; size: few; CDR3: CASSLPMTQGARQFF; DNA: TGTGCCAGCAGTTTACCAATGACTCAGGGGGCTAGGCAGTTCTTC
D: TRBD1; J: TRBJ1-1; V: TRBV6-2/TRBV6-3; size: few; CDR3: CASSFWDSSSTEAFF; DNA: TGTGCCAGCAGTTTTTGGGACAGCTCCTCCACTGAAGCTTTCTTT
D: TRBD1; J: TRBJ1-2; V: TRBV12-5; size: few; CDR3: CASGSPGQHNYGYTF; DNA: TGTGCTAGTGGATCTCCGGGACAGCATAACTATGGCTACACCTTC
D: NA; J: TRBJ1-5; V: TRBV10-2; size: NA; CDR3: CASNGLASNQPQHF; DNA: TGCGCCAGCAACGGCTTGGCTAGCAATCAGCCCCAGCATTTT
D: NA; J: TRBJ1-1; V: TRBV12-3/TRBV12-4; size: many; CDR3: CASSYPSGNTEAFF; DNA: TGTGCCAGCAGTTACCCTTCGGGGAACACTGAAGCTTTCTTT
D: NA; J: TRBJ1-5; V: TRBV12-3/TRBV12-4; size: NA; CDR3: CASSPTIEPQHF; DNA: TGTGCCAGCAGTCCGACGATTGAGCCCCAGCATTTT
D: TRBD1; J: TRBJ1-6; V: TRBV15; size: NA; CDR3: CATSSRGEGANSPLHF; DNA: TGTGCCACCAGCAGCCGGGGGGAGGGGGCGAATTCACCCCTCCACTTT
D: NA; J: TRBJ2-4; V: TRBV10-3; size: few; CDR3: CAISETGTGTILAKNIQYF; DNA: TGTGCCATCAGTGAGACAGGCACAGGGACCATTCTAGCCAAAAACATTCAGTACTTC
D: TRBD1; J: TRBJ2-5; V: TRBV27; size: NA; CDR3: CTSSSPTGEQETQYF; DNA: TGTACCAGCAGTTCCCCGACAGGGGAACAAGAGACCCAGTACTTC
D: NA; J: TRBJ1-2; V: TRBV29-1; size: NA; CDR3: CSVEGGTNYGYTF; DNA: TGCAGCGTTGAGGGGGGAACGAACTATGGCTACACCTTC
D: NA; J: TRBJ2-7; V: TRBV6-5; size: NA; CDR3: CASSAQTGNYEQYF; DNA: TGTGCCAGCAGCGCACAGACAGGAAACTACGAGCAGTACTTC
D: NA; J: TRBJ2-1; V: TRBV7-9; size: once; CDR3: CASSGSGVRIHYNEQFF; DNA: TGTGCCAGCAGCGGGAGCGGCGTGCGGATACACTACAATGAGCAGTTCTTC
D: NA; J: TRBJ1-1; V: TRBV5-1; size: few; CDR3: CASRTAGAEAFF; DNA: TGCGCCAGCAGAACCGCAGGGGCTGAAGCTTTCTTT
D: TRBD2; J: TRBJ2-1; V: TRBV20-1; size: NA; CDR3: CSAISGDYNEQFF; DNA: TGCAGTGCTATTAGCGGGGACTACAATGAGCAGTTCTTC
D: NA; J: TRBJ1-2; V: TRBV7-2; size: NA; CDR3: CASSPWTEGGFGYTF; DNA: TGTGCCAGCAGCCCCTGGACAGAAGGGGGTTTTGGCTACACCTTC
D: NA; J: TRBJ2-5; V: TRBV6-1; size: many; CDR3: CASSESTVGQETQYF; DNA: TGTGCCAGCAGTGAAAGTACCGTCGGGCAAGAGACCCAGTACTTC
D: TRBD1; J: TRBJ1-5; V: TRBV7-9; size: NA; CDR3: CASSDDRGLRNQPQHF; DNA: TGTGCCAGCAGCGACGACAGGGGGCTGAGGAATCAGCCCCAGCATTTT
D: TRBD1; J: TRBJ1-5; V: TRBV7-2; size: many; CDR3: CASSSGTGGRQPQHF; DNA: TGTGCCAGCAGCTCTGGGACAGGGGGCCGTCAGCCCCAGCATTTT
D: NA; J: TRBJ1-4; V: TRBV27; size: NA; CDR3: CASSLGTEAANEKLFF; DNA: TGTGCCAGCAGTTTGGGAACGGAGGCGGCTAATGAAAAACTGTTTTTT
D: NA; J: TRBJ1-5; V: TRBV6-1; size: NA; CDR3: CASSEIWGNQPQHF; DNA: TGTGCCAGCAGTGAAATCTGGGGCAATCAGCCCCAGCATTTT
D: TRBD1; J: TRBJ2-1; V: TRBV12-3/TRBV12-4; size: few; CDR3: CASSPSPRQGMFF; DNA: TGTGCCAGCAGTCCCTCCCCCCGACAGGGAATGTTCTTC